Following are 25 T cell receptor beta chains from one sample sequenced in a study of GPR56 and killer-like receptors on CD4 memory cells (dated by TCRdb to about 2019). Prior to TCRbeta sequencing, five KLR/GPR56-defined CD4+ populations were enriched by fluorescence-activated cell sorting. Sequenced using an Illumina HiSeq 2500. Reads reprocessed by TCRdb are summarized as one entry per CDR3 protein sequence, and DNA is absent. The sample's table covers just over 3,000 distinct CDR3 sequences. Together, the top ten hold nearly 5.5% of the sample. The sequenced sample was memory CD4+ T cells from blood. All receptors derive from a human donor in good health.

The V and J genes are TRBV9 and TRBJ2-2; TCRdb proposes TRBD2, but this gene call is untestable without DNA. The CDR3 is made up of 16 amino acids. In germline, CDR1 is SGDLS, CDR2 YYNGEE. The CDR3 sequence is CASSGSGGPGGGELFF.

The chain couples TRBV6-5 to TRBJ2-3; TCRdb picks TRBD2, but there is no DNA to check that call. From germline, CDR1 is MNHEY and CDR2 SVGAGI. The CDR3 spans 15 residues. CDR3 amino acids: CASRRGGGGALTQYF.

The chain is built from TRBV9 and TRBJ1-1; as DNA is missing, the TRBD1 call by TCRdb cannot be tested. CDR1 SGDLS and CDR2 YYNGEE come from the germline V gene. The CDR3 is made up of 15 amino acids. The CDR3: CASSVQDRPNTEAFF.

The rearrangement uses TRBV29-1 and TRBJ1-2. CDR1 SQVTM and CDR2 ANQGSEA come from the germline V gene. The CDR3 is 15 amino acids. The CDR3 protein is CSVGSGRFANYGYTF.

This clonotype is classed as medium-sized by frequency. V is TRBV6-2 or TRBV6-3 and J is TRBJ1-4; as DNA is missing, the TRBD1 call by TCRdb cannot be tested. Per germline, CDR1 MNHEY and CDR2 SVGEGT. The CDR3 runs 16 residues. Here the CDR3 reads CASRRWDSTTNEKLFF.

Frequency places this clonotype as medium-sized. V is TRBV6-5 and J is TRBJ1-1; the D gene TCRdb calls, TRBD1, cannot be checked with no DNA. In germline, CDR1 is MNHEY, CDR2 SVGAGI. The CDR3 totals 15 residues. The CDR3 spells CASSSSPNRGTEAFF.

V and J are TRBV18 and TRBJ1-3; the TCRdb D gene call, TRBD1, has no DNA to confirm it. The CDR3 runs to 17 residues. Germline lookup yields CDR1 KGHSH and CDR2 LQKENI. CDR3 loop: CASSLLPGPEAGNTIYF. The full variable domain, with the rest looked up from reference TRBV18 and TRBJ1-3, is NAGVMQNPRHLVRRRGQEARLRCSPMKGHSHVYWYRQLPEEGLKFMVYLQKENIIDESGMPKERFSAEFPKEGPSILRIQQVVRGDSAAYFCASSLLPGPEAGNTIYFGEGSWLTVV.

The chain employs TRBV6-6 and TRBJ2-1; TCRdb selects TRBD2, and the lack of DNA leaves this call unchecked. CDR1 MNHNY and CDR2 SVGAGI come from the germline V gene (reference sequence). CDR3 length: 14 residues. CDR3 region: CASSEFSGGDEQFF.

This clonotype is medium-sized by frequency. The chain combines TRBV11-2 with TRBJ1-2. CDR1 and CDR2 from the germline V gene are SGHAT and FQNNGV. The CDR3 is 14 residues long. The CDR3 region is CASSLASGNYGYTF.

Frequency places this clonotype as medium-sized (0.01 to 0.1%). The CDR3 spells CASKTDYGYTF. This sequence joins TRBV6-5 and TRBJ1-2; TCRdb calls TRBD1, which cannot be checked without DNA. Germline V gene data show CDR1 as MNHEY and CDR2 as SVGAGI. The CDR3 covers 11 residues.

This clonotype is deemed large by its frequency. CDR3 amino acids: CASSLDSRATQYF. The rearrangement joins TRBV7-2 to TRBJ2-3. Germline V gene lookup returns CDR1 SGHTA and CDR2 FQGNSA. The CDR3 consists of 13 residues. The variable domain in full, completed from reference TRBV7-2 and TRBJ2-3, reads GAGVSQSPSNKVTEKGKDVELRCDPISGHTALYWYRQSLGQGLEFLIYFQGNSAPDKSGLPSDRFSAERTGGSVSTLTIQRTQQEDSAVYLCASSLDSRATQYFGPGTRLTVL.

This clonotype is called large based on its frequency. V and J are TRBV19 and TRBJ1-5. The CDR3 extends over 13 amino acids. CDR1 is LNHDA, CDR2 SQIVND, per germline (reference sequence). CDR3 sequence: CAIKGSSNQPQHF.

This clonotype is medium-sized by frequency. This chain joins TRBV27 and TRBJ1-5; the TCRdb D gene call, TRBD1, has no DNA to confirm it. Germline loops: CDR1 MNHEY, CDR2 SMNVEV (reference sequence). CDR3 length equals 15 residues. This chain's CDR3 is CASSFGRGFNQPQHF.

Judged by frequency, this clonotype is medium-sized. The genes are TRBV10-3 and TRBJ1-5. Germline V gives CDR1 ENHRY, CDR2 SYGVKD. The CDR3 length is 14 residues. The CDR3: CAISDTLRDQPQHF.

This clonotype registers medium-sized by frequency. This rearrangement joins TRBV5-4 to TRBJ1-2; lacking DNA, the TRBD1 call made by TCRdb goes unchecked. This CDR3 contains 16 residues. Germline values: CDR1 SGHNT, CDR2 YYREEE (reference sequence). This chain's CDR3 is CASSFGQGATSYGYTF.

The chain joins TRBV20-1 to TRBJ1-1; TCRdb picks TRBD1, but there is no DNA to check that call. This CDR3 has 15 amino acids. CDR1 DFQATT and CDR2 SNEGSKA come from the germline V gene (reference sequence). The CDR3 sequence: CSAPGGGHLNTEAFF.

The chain joins TRBV29-1 to TRBJ2-7; TCRdb names TRBD1, which stays unverified in the absence of DNA. The CDR3 has 13 amino acids. From germline, CDR1 is SQVTM and CDR2 ANQGSEA. The CDR3 loop reads CSVGDLGGYEQYF.

The J gene is TRBJ1-1, the V gene TRBV6-5; TCRdb's D call, TRBD1, is unchecked because there is no DNA. The CDR3 extends over 13 amino acids. Germline-derived CDR1 and CDR2 are MNHEY and SVGAGI. CDR3 sequence: CASINPRGLGAFF.

The rearrangement uses TRBV19 and TRBJ1-5; TCRdb designates TRBD1, a call that cannot be tested without DNA. Germline CDR1 LNHDA, CDR2 SQIVND (reference sequence). This CDR3 has 12 amino acids. This CDR3 reads CASTGANQPQHF.

In terms of frequency, this clonotype is medium-sized. The rearrangement links TRBV18 to TRBJ2-1; without DNA, the TCRdb call of TRBD1 cannot be checked. Germline lookup yields CDR1 KGHSH and CDR2 LQKENI. The CDR3 length is 13 residues. The chain's CDR3 is CASSPVGGNEQFF.

According to its frequency, this clonotype is medium-sized. CDR3 in amino acids: CASSLAPLASTGAGYTF. This rearrangement joins TRBV5-4 to TRBJ1-2; the TRBD1 assignment by TCRdb is unverifiable without DNA. Germline V gives CDR1 SGHNT, CDR2 YYREEE (reference sequence). This CDR3 is 17 amino acids long.

Frequency places this clonotype as medium-sized (0.01 to 0.1%). The chain joins TRBV6-5 to TRBJ2-5; TCRdb calls TRBD1, which cannot be checked without DNA. Per germline, CDR1 MNHEY and CDR2 SVGAGI. The CDR3 sequence is 15 residues long. CDR3 region: CASRVRQGARETQYF.

Measured by frequency, this clonotype is large (0.1 to 1%). This CDR3 reads CASRIGEVGELFF. V is TRBV6-1 and J is TRBJ2-2; TCRdb names TRBD2, which stays unverified in the absence of DNA. The V gene's germline CDR1 is MNHNS and CDR2 SASEGT. The CDR3 consists of 13 residues.

This clonotype ranks as large in terms of frequency. The chain carries TRBV19 and TRBJ2-3; TCRdb's D call of TRBD1 is untestable without DNA. The CDR3 length is 14 residues. In germline, CDR1 is LNHDA, CDR2 SQIVND (reference sequence). The CDR3 reads CASSIGQGTDTQYF.

Its frequency marks this clonotype as medium-sized. The chain carries TRBV7-9 and TRBJ2-3; without DNA, the TCRdb call of TRBD2 cannot be checked. The CDR3 has 16 amino acids. CDR1 and CDR2 (germline): SEHNR, FQNEAQ (reference sequence). CDR3 residues: CASSLGTSGAYDTQYF.